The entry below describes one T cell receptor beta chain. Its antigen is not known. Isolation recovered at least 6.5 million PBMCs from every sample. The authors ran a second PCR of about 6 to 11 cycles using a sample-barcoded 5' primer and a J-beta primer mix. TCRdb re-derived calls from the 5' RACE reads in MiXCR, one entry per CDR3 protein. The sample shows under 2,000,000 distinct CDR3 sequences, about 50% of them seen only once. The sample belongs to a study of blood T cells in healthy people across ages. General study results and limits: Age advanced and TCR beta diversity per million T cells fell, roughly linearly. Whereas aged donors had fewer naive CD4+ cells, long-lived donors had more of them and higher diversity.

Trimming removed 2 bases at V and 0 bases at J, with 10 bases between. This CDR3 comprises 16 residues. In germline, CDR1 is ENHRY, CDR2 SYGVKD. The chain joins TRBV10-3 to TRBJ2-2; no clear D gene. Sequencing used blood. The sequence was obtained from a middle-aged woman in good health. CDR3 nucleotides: TGTGCCATCAGTGAGAGGATATCGACGAACACCGGGGAGCTGTTTTTT. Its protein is CAISERISTNTGELFF.